Shown below are 32 T cell receptor beta chains from a single sample sequenced in a study of Graves' ophthalmopathy and Graves' hyperthyroidism. Using RNA transcripts, the TCR beta CDR3 regions were amplified. The authors performed first-round RT-PCR with HTBI primers and then a second-round multiplex PCR. From the multiplex PCR reads, TCRdb called clonotypes with MiXCR, one entry per CDR3 protein. The data hold hundreds of thousands of distinct CDR3 sequences, with approximately 22% observed a single time. Material for sequencing was peripheral blood. These receptors were obtained from a woman aged 18 to 35 with stable Graves' hyperthyroidism. Some clones in this sample may be carry-over from other donors' samples.

The sample holds many counts of this clonotype. The chain carries TRBV12-3 or TRBV12-4 and TRBJ1-2, with a possible D match to TRBD1 (5 bases). Trimming took off 5 bases at V and 8 bases at J, with 18 bases between the two ends. This CDR3 region has 14 residues. The CDR3 DNA follows: TGTGCCAGCAGTGACCCCCGCAGGGCGCGGGGCTACACCTTC. Translation: CASSDPRRARGYTF.

Ten or more counts support this clonotype. The chain has TRBV6-1 and TRBJ2-7; 9 bases match TRBD1. The V and J ends lost 6 bases and 6 bases, in that order; junction bases with no gene match: 15. Per the germline V gene, CDR1 is MNHNS and CDR2 is SASEGT. The CDR3 sequence is 16 residues long. CDR3: CASRQQGATISGEQYF. The CDR3 bases are TGTGCCAGCAGGCAACAGGGGGCAACTATCAGCGGCGAGCAGTACTTC.

This clonotype was detected many times. The chain couples TRBV3-1 to TRBJ1-6; no firm D call. The CDR3 is 13 amino acids. V gave up 3 bases and J gave up 14 bases, with 14 bases separating them. Germline loops: CDR1 LGHDT, CDR2 YNNKEL (reference sequence). CDR3 in DNA: TGTGCCAGCAGCCAGGAATTCTATGGCACCCTCCACTTT. This sequence encodes CASSQEFYGTLHF. Drawing the rest from reference TRBV3-1 and TRBJ1-6, the complete variable domain is DTAVSQTPKYLVTQMGNDKSIKCEQNLGHDTMYWYKQDSKKFLKIMFSYNNKELIINETVPNRFSPKSPDKAHLNLHINSLELGDSAVYFCASSQEFYGTLHFGNGTRLTVT.

This clonotype was observed at least ten times. In nucleotides, the CDR3 is TGCAGTGCGCTGACAGGGGGCAAGCGGAACACTGAAGCTTTCTTT. It is translated as CSALTGGKRNTEAFF. The chain has TRBV20-1 and TRBJ1-1; 10 bases agree with TRBD1. Germline V lookup: CDR1 DFQATT, CDR2 SNEGSKA (reference sequence). J was trimmed by 1 base and V by 6 bases; bases with no gene match: 8. This CDR3 comprises 15 residues.

The CDR3 DNA reads as TGTGCCAGCAGTGACCCGACAGCCTCAACCTACGAGCAGTACTTC. As protein: CASSDPTASTYEQYF. The chain is built from TRBV2 and TRBJ2-7; TRBD1 is a possible D gene (5 bases). This CDR3 spans 15 amino acids. The germline V gene encodes CDR1 SNHLY and CDR2 FYNNEI. Trimming left V 3 bases short and J 2 bases short, with 14 bases between.

V is TRBV27 and J is TRBJ1-6, with 7 bases matching TRBD1. With 6 bases clipped from V and 9 bases from J, the junction kept 11 bases outside the gene matches. Germline-derived CDR1 and CDR2 are MNHEY and SMNVEV (reference sequence). The CDR3 totals 15 residues. In DNA form, the CDR3 reads TGTGCCAGCAGACCTTATCAGGGGGTTGGTTCACCCCTCCACTTT. This translates into CASRPYQGVGSPLHF.

The gene calls are TRBV28 and TRBJ1-5; no clear D gene. V lost 5 bases, J lost 0 bases, and 17 bases lay in between. The CDR3 loop spans 17 amino acids. The V gene's germline CDR1 is MDHEN and CDR2 SYDVKM. The CDR3 protein is CASSPRSSTYSNQPQHF. CDR3 nucleotides: TGTGCCAGCAGTCCCCGCTCGAGCACTTATAGCAATCAGCCCCAGCATTTT.

This clonotype was picked up many times. The rearrangement uses TRBV6-1 and TRBJ1-2; D is unresolved. V was cut by 2 bases and J by 8 bases, with 12 bases left in between. This CDR3 is 13 amino acids long. CDR1 and CDR2 (germline): MNHNS, SASEGT. CDR3 DNA sequence: TGTGCCAGCAGTGAACGGGGATCGGGGGGCTACACCTTC. Protein sequence: CASSERGSGGYTF.

This clonotype was detected ten times or more. The chain links TRBV15 to TRBJ1-1; possibly TRBD1 for D (5 bases). Trimming pared 0 bases from V and 5 bases from J, leaving 13 bases between. CDR1 and CDR2 from the germline V gene are LNHNV and YYDKDF (reference sequence). The CDR3 is made up of 15 amino acids. CDR3 sequence: CATSRDPGGGTEAFF. CDR3 sequence (DNA): TGTGCCACCAGCAGAGATCCCGGGGGTGGTACTGAAGCTTTCTTT.

This clonotype appeared many times. The chain couples TRBV28 to TRBJ1-1; D not certain. Germline V CDR1 and CDR2: MDHEN, SYDVKM. V was trimmed by 6 bases and J by 11 bases, leaving 16 bases between them. The CDR3 totals 12 residues. The CDR3 nucleotides are TGTGCCAGCAGCCCCCGGTGGCGGGAGGCTTTCTTT. This codes for CASSPRWREAFF.

This clonotype was seen repeatedly, ten times or more. The chain has TRBV11-1 and TRBJ1-1; no firm D call. Germline CDR1 reads SGHAT; CDR2 reads FQDESV (reference sequence). This CDR3 is 13 amino acids long. Trimming left V 8 bases short and J 0 bases short, with 10 bases between. CDR3 loop: CASSIIMNTEAFF. The CDR3, as DNA: TGTGCCAGCTCCATCATCATGAACACTGAAGCTTTCTTT.

This clonotype was picked up many times. The rearrangement uses TRBV20-1 and TRBJ1-2, with D possibly matching TRBD1 (5 bases). Germline CDR1 reads DFQATT; CDR2 reads SNEGSKA (reference sequence). The V end lost 4 bases, the J end lost 3 bases, and 15 bases lay between the germline ends. This CDR3 contains 14 residues. CDR3 sequence: CSAKDGRGYYGYTF. CDR3 coding DNA: TGCAGTGCTAAAGACGGCCGGGGGTACTATGGCTACACCTTC.

This clonotype was seen ten or more times. V usage is TRBV9 and J usage is TRBJ2-7, with TRBD2 identical over 9 bases. The CDR3 contains 14 residues. The germline V gene encodes CDR1 SGDLS and CDR2 YYNGEE. The ends lost 3 bases at V and 2 bases at J; junction bases unmatched: 3. The CDR3 DNA sequence: TGTGCCAGCAGCGCGGGACTAGCCCCCTACGAGCAGTACTTC. It encodes CASSAGLAPYEQYF.

This clonotype was recorded at least ten times. V is TRBV15 and J is TRBJ1-5, with a weak D call TRBD1 (5 bases). Germline CDR1 reads LNHNV; CDR2 reads YYDKDF (reference sequence). Between the trimmed V and J ends, which lost 1 base and 5 bases, there was a span of 12 bases. This CDR3 has 15 residues. This CDR3 is CATSRGDGEYQPQHF. The CDR3 nucleotides are TGTGCCACCAGCAGAGGGGACGGAGAGTATCAGCCCCAGCATTTT. The full variable domain, in which reference TRBV15 and TRBJ1-5 provide the parts outside the CDR3, is DAMVIQNPRYQVTQFGKPVTLSCSQTLNHNVMYWYQQKSSQAPKLLFHYYDKDFNNEADTPDNFQSRRPNTSFCFLDIRSPGLGDTAMYLCATSRGDGEYQPQHFGDGTRLSIL.

This clonotype was detected only a few times. The junction departs from the called germline gene at one end, perhaps through a read error. The chain carries TRBV2 and TRBJ2-4, with D perhaps TRBD2 (6 bases). Germline lookup yields CDR1 SNHLY and CDR2 FYNNEI. This CDR3 has 15 amino acids. The CDR3 bases are TGTGCCAGCAGTGAACTCGGGGGAGCCAAAAACATTAAGTACTTC. The encoded protein is CASSELGGAKNIKYF.

J is TRBJ1-5 and V is TRBV28, with D maybe TRBD1 (6 bases). The CDR3 is 13 residues long. The germline V and J ends were trimmed by 5 bases and 9 bases, with 14 bases remaining between them. Germline-derived CDR1 and CDR2 are MDHEN and SYDVKM. In DNA, the CDR3 is TGTGCCAGCAGTGTAGGGGGGCATCGGCCCCAGCATTTT. Its translation is CASSVGGHRPQHF. The full variable domain, rest sourced from reference TRBV28 and TRBJ1-5, is DVKVTQSSRYLVKRTGEKVFLECVQDMDHENMFWYRQDPGLGLRLIYFSYDVKMKEKGDIPEGYSVSREKKERFSLILESASTNQTSMYLCASSVGGHRPQHFGDGTRLSIL.

This clonotype was counted many times. This chain links TRBV6-1 with TRBJ2-7; D gene unclear. Germline CDR1 is MNHNS and CDR2 is SASEGT. The CDR3 has 13 amino acids. Trimming left V 6 bases short and J 0 bases short, with 9 bases between. The CDR3 loop reads CASSPVGSYEQYF. The CDR3 DNA reads TGTGCCAGCAGCCCGGTGGGCTCCTACGAGCAGTACTTC.

Details on this clonotype: A much bigger clone sits one base away, suggesting this may be a read error. Given the absence of the conserved phenylalanine or tryptophan at the CDR3 end, a read error is likely. The V and J genes are TRBV7-3 and TRBJ2-7, with D perhaps matching TRBD1 (6 bases). Germline CDR1 reads SGHTA; CDR2 reads FQGTGA. This CDR3 is 13 amino acids long. Trimming cost V 1 base and J 6 bases, with 10 bases left between them. The CDR3 protein is CASSLMTGREQYY. The CDR3 nucleotides are TGTGCCAGCAGCTTAATGACAGGCCGCGAGCAGTACTAC.

V is TRBV7-2 and J is TRBJ2-2, with 9 bases matching TRBD2. J was trimmed by 7 bases and V by 4 bases; bases with no gene match: 7. Germline CDR1 reads SGHTA; CDR2 reads FQGNSA. This CDR3 spans 15 amino acids. The CDR3 here is CASSWGLAGVGELFF. The CDR3 nucleotides are TGTGCCAGCAGCTGGGGACTAGCAGGAGTCGGGGAGCTGTTTTTT.

This clonotype was counted at least ten times. V usage is TRBV6-1 and J usage is TRBJ1-5, with D perhaps matching TRBD1 (5 bases). CDR1 MNHNS and CDR2 SASEGT come from the germline V gene. This CDR3 spans 14 amino acids. Between the trimmed V and J ends, which lost 8 bases and 4 bases, there was a span of 15 bases. The CDR3 sequence is CASGAPGPNQPQHF. The CDR3 DNA sequence: TGTGCCAGCGGGGCCCCCGGGCCAAATCAGCCCCAGCATTTT.

This clonotype was observed many times. The chain uses TRBV28 and TRBJ1-1; 7 bases align to TRBD1. The CDR3 extends over 14 amino acids. Germline CDR1 and CDR2: MDHEN and SYDVKM. The ends lost 6 bases at V and 1 base at J; junction bases unmatched: 5. Written as DNA, the CDR3 is TGTGCCAGCAGAGGGACAGTCGGGAACACTGAAGCTTTCTTT. Translating it yields CASRGTVGNTEAFF.

This clonotype was seen at least ten times. The chain recombines TRBV28 with TRBJ1-1; D uncertain. V gave up 5 bases and J gave up 6 bases, with 10 bases separating them. Germline V gene data show CDR1 as MDHEN and CDR2 as SYDVKM. The CDR3 is 12 amino acids. The DNA of the CDR3 is TGTGCCAGCAGTAACGGGCGCTCTGAAGCTTTCTTT. It specifies CASSNGRSEAFF.

V and J are TRBV19 and TRBJ1-1; TRBD1 matches at 9 bases. Germline V gene data show CDR1 as LNHDA and CDR2 as SQIVND (reference sequence). J gave up 7 bases and V 4 bases, and 4 bases lay outside the gene matches. The CDR3 sequence is 13 residues long. CDR3 protein: CASSNRGRGEAFF. Written as DNA, the CDR3 is TGTGCCAGTAGTAACAGGGGGCGCGGTGAAGCTTTCTTT.

The table lists this clonotype with a few counts. The rearrangement joins TRBV27 to TRBJ2-6, with D unclear. The germline V gene encodes CDR1 MNHEY and CDR2 SMNVEV (reference sequence). This CDR3 comprises 16 residues. Trimming cost V 3 bases and J 1 base, with 10 bases left between them. CDR3 nucleotide sequence: TGTGCCAGCAGTTTTGTGGCGGAGTCTGGGGCCAACGTCCTGACTTTC. Translating gives CASSFVAESGANVLTF.

This clonotype has a count of ten or more. This rearrangement joins TRBV6-1 to TRBJ1-2, with D possibly matching TRBD1 (5 bases). CDR1 and CDR2 from the germline V gene are MNHNS and SASEGT. Trimming took 1 base from V and 5 from J, leaving 17 bases between them. There are 16 residues in the CDR3. The CDR3 is CASSEDMRGGFYGYTF. In DNA, the CDR3 is TGTGCCAGCAGTGAAGATATGAGGGGCGGCTTTTATGGCTACACCTTC.

The chain links TRBV28 to TRBJ1-1; the D is unclear. The V gene lost 2 bases and the J gene lost 0 bases, with 10 bases spanning the gap. The CDR3 extends over 15 amino acids. Germline CDR1 reads MDHEN; CDR2 reads SYDVKM. CDR3 in amino acids: CASSLGRRVNTEAFF. For the CDR3, the DNA is TGTGCCAGCAGTTTAGGGCGGCGGGTGAACACTGAAGCTTTCTTT.

This clonotype occurred many times. The V gene is TRBV12-5, the J gene TRBJ2-4, with TRBD1 matching 7 bases. This CDR3 spans 19 amino acids. CDR1 and CDR2 (germline): LGHNT, FRNRAP. The V and J ends lost 2 bases and 3 bases, in that order; junction bases with no gene match: 16. CDR3 sequence: CASGLISGQPVGGKNIQYF. The CDR3 bases are TGTGCTAGTGGTTTGATTTCGGGACAGCCCGTCGGAGGCAAAAACATTCAGTACTTC.

In its sample, this clonotype was seen many times. This chain links TRBV28 with TRBJ1-3; D gene ambiguous. Trimming left V 6 bases short and J 0 bases short, with 9 bases between. The length of the CDR3 is 14 residues. The V gene's germline CDR1 is MDHEN and CDR2 SYDVKM. The CDR3 is CASRSGSSGNTIYF. CDR3 nucleotide sequence: TGTGCCAGCAGGTCAGGATCCTCTGGAAACACCATATATTTT.

This clonotype turned up a few times. The junction departs from germline at one end; a sequencing error may be responsible. The gene calls are TRBV5-1 and TRBJ2-4; 15 bases line up with TRBD2. The germline V gene encodes CDR1 SGHRS and CDR2 YFSETQ. The CDR3 covers 17 residues. The CDR3 reads CASSVGLAGGTKNIKYF. The CDR3 bases are TGCGCCAGCAGCGTGGGACTAGCGGGGGGTACCAAAAACATTAAGTACTTC. The full variable domain, in which reference TRBV5-1 and TRBJ2-4 provide the parts outside the CDR3, is KAGVTQTPRYLIKTRGQQVTLSCSPISGHRSVSWYQQTPGQGLQFLFEYFSETQRNKGNFPGRFSGRQFSNSRSEMNVSTLELGDSALYLCASSVGLAGGTKNIKYFGAGTRLSVL.

This clonotype has a count of ten or more. The gene calls are TRBV7-2 and TRBJ1-2, with D hard to call. This CDR3 contains 15 residues. Germline CDR1 is SGHTA and CDR2 is FQGNSA. V lost 5 bases, J lost 4 bases, and 17 bases lay in between. The CDR3 region has the DNA TGTGCCAGCAGCCCGCCGGGGAATTCGGGCTATGGCTACACCTTC. This translates into CASSPPGNSGYGYTF.

In regard to this clonotype: A read error may be the cause here, since a much bigger clone is one base away. The rearrangement uses TRBV9 and TRBJ2-5; 7 bases match TRBD1. From germline, CDR1 is SGDLS and CDR2 YYNGEE. The CDR3 is made up of 14 amino acids. The CDR3 is CAISPHRGEETQYF. DNA for the CDR3: TGTGCCATCAGCCCACACAGGGGAGAAGAGACCCAGTACTTC.

The V gene is TRBV29-1, the J gene TRBJ2-7, with D uncertain. CDR3 length: 12 residues. Germline CDR1 reads SQVTM; CDR2 reads ANQGSEA. V was shortened by 6 bases and J by 5 bases, with 14 bases between the two germline ends. The CDR3 protein is CSVGEPSDEQYF. The DNA of the CDR3 is TGCAGCGTAGGAGAACCGAGCGACGAGCAGTACTTC.